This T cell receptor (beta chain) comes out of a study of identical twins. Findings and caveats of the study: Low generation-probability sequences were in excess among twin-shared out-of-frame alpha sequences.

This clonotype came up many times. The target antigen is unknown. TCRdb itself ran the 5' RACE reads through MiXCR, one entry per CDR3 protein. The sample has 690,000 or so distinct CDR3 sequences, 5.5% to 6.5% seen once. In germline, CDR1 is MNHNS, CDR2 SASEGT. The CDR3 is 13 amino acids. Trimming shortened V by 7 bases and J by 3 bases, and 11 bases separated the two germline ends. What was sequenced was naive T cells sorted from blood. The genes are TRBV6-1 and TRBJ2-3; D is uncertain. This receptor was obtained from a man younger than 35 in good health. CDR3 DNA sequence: TGTGCCAGCACACGCCACACTACAGATACGCAGTATTTT. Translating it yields CASTRHTTDTQYF.